This TCR beta chain was sequenced for a study of cytomegalovirus exposure and HLA in healthy donors. Study-level results: Across all donors, roughly uniform sequencing depth was an assumption of the presence/absence analyses.

In the case of this clone: What it binds is unknown.

PCR primers comprised 60 Vbeta and 13 Jbeta primers. Clones were sequenced by immunoSEQ multiplex PCR, and TCRdb holds only the in-frame ones, with some missing. The sample consists of roughly 200,000 clones, 82% of them appearing once. The germline gives CDR1 MNHEY, CDR2 SMNVEV (reference sequence). V shed 6 bases, J shed 4 bases, and the junction held 14 bases outside the gene matches. The CDR3 length is 16 residues. The sequence came from a woman between 35 and 50 years old in good health and CMV-seronegative. Sequenced sample: PBMCs. The chain couples TRBV27 to TRBJ1-2, with TRBD1 matching 7 bases. CDR3 nucleotide sequence: TGTGCCAGCAGAGGAGGCGGGACAGACCAACTCTATGGCTACACCTTC. Its translation is CASRGGGTDQLYGYTF.